This T cell receptor beta chain was observed in a study of blood T cell repertoires in COVID-19. As originally analysed: Cell counts per sample came from amplifying reference gene primers. Using immunoSEQ multiplex PCR, the repertoire was profiled, and TCRdb retains in-frame clones only, with some absent. V and J calls and clone size are as listed in that table; D and trimming were resolved from the DNA. Here the sample spans a few hundred thousand clones, 70% to 85% being singletons. Germline V CDR1 and CDR2: SGDLS, YYNGEE. There are 15 residues in the CDR3. V gave up 0 bases and J gave up 3 bases, with 10 bases separating them.

Input material: peripheral blood. The source of this sequence is a middle-aged woman who had recovered from COVID-19. The V and J genes are TRBV9 and TRBJ2-1; D perhaps matches TRBD1 (6 bases). The CDR3 loop is CASSVGQGHYNEQFF. CDR3 DNA: TGTGCCAGCAGCGTAGGCCAGGGACACTACAATGAGCAGTTCTTC.